One sample yielded the 8 T cell receptor beta chains listed below, sequenced in a study of T-cell memory formation after mild COVID-19. TCRdb analysed the 5' RACE reads with MiXCR anew, one entry per CDR3 protein. The table lists a few hundred thousand distinct CDR3 sequences, 16% of them singletons, with about 22% in the top ten. The sequenced sample consisted of PBMCs or a T cell subset sorted from them (not recorded which). The receptor source for this set is a man between 18 and 35 years old who had mild COVID-19 (a few samples of this study predate the infection). Cell type and time point are not known.

V is TRBV5-1 and J is TRBJ2-7; perhaps TRBD2 as D (6 bases). The V gene's germline CDR1 is SGHRS and CDR2 YFSETQ. The V gene lost 4 bases and the J gene lost 2 bases, with 13 bases spanning the gap. The CDR3 has 14 residues. The CDR3 nucleotides read TGCGCCAGCAGCCCTGATGCGGGACCCTACGAGCAGTACTTC. It translates to CASSPDAGPYEQYF. The full variable domain, completed using reference TRBV5-1 and TRBJ2-7, is KAGVTQTPRYLIKTRGQQVTLSCSPISGHRSVSWYQQTPGQGLQFLFEYFSETQRNKGNFPGRFSGRQFSNSRSEMNVSTLELGDSALYLCASSPDAGPYEQYFGPGTRLTVT.

The V gene is TRBV6-4, the J gene TRBJ1-5, with D unclear. The germline V gene encodes CDR1 MRHNA and CDR2 SNTAGT. The CDR3 is 13 amino acids. V was trimmed by 4 bases and J by 4 bases, leaving 8 bases between them. The CDR3 coding sequence is TGTGCCAGCAGTGTCGAGGAGAATCAGCCCCAGCATTTT. This encodes CASSVEENQPQHF.

V and J are TRBV5-1 and TRBJ1-2, with 7 nucleotides matching TRBD1. Trimming removed 7 bases from V and 5 bases from J; junction bases left unmatched: 11. The CDR3 extends over 14 amino acids. Germline V gene data show CDR1 as SGHRS and CDR2 as YFSETQ. The CDR3 nucleotides read TGCGCCAGCGGAGATACAGGGGCTGGGTATGGCTACACCTTC. Its translation is CASGDTGAGYGYTF.

This clonotype was recorded at least ten times. V and J are TRBV28 and TRBJ2-1, with 9 bases fitting TRBD2. The CDR3 extends over 16 amino acids. V shed 5 bases, J shed 5 bases, and the junction held 10 bases outside the gene matches. Germline V lookup: CDR1 MDHEN, CDR2 SYDVKM. CDR3 loop: CASSLTGTSSNNEQFF. CDR3 DNA: TGTGCCAGCAGTCTCACGGGGACTAGCAGTAACAATGAGCAGTTCTTC.

This clonotype appeared a few times. The chain links TRBV18 to TRBJ2-1, with 7 bases aligning to TRBD1. Losses at the gene ends were 6 bases for V and 7 bases for J; bases not matched to a gene: 9. Germline-derived CDR1 and CDR2 are KGHSH and LQKENI. This CDR3 is 14 amino acids long. The chain's CDR3 is CASSENRDSNEQFF. In DNA, the CDR3 is TGTGCCAGCTCCGAAAACAGGGACAGTAATGAGCAGTTCTTC.

The chain is built from TRBV6-2 or TRBV6-3 and TRBJ2-1; D is perhaps TRBD1 or TRBD2 (5 bases each). The CDR3 extends over 14 amino acids. The germline gives CDR1 MNHEY, CDR2 SVGEGT. With 5 bases removed from V and 8 bases from J, the gap between germline ends came to 16 bases. The CDR3 protein is CASSVRGQGDEQFF. In DNA form, the CDR3 reads TGTGCCAGCAGTGTCCGGGGCCAGGGCGATGAGCAGTTCTTC.

Many counts were recorded for this clonotype. The chain joins TRBV15 to TRBJ2-3; possibly TRBD2 for D (5 bases). The ends were cut back, 3 bases at V and 5 bases at J, with 21 bases in the middle. CDR3 length: 17 residues. Germline V gene data show CDR1 as LNHNV and CDR2 as YYDKDF (reference sequence). Here the CDR3 DNA reads TGTGCCACCAGCAGTGTAGATGTTGCGGCCGGACTAGATACGCAGTATTTT. It specifies CATSSVDVAAGLDTQYF.

In its sample, this clonotype was seen a few times. This sequence joins TRBV14 and TRBJ1-6, with TRBD1 matching 7 bases. Germline loops: CDR1 SGHDN, CDR2 FVKESK. The junction had 10 bases not matched to a gene; V was cut back by 1 base and J by 7 bases. CDR3 length: 17 amino acids. CDR3 protein: CASSQAPPGQRNSPLHF. In DNA form, the CDR3 reads TGTGCCAGCAGCCAAGCTCCTCCGGGACAGAGAAATTCACCCCTCCACTTT.